The 2 T cell receptor beta chains listed next were all sequenced from one sample in a study of technical replicates of blood from several donors. Method: immunoSEQ multiplex PCR; TCRdb's copy keeps in-frame clones and lacks some. The data hold around 80,000 clones, with 95% to 98% observed a single time. Sequenced sample: T cells isolated from PBMCs. Receptors were obtained from a human donor in good health.

This rearrangement joins TRBV4-2 to TRBJ2-3; 11 bases line up with TRBD2. CDR1 LGHNA and CDR2 YNFKEQ come from the germline V gene. V shed 4 bases, J shed 0 bases, and the junction held 15 bases outside the gene matches. The CDR3 runs to 20 residues. This CDR3 is CASSPQGRTSGRASTDTQYF. CDR3 in DNA: TGTGCCAGCAGCCCACAGGGGAGGACTAGCGGGCGAGCTAGCACAGATACGCAGTATTTT.

The CDR3 DNA reads as TGTGCCAGCAGTTTAAAGGGGACAGTTAATTCACCCCTCCACTTT. Translated, it gives CASSLKGTVNSPLHF. The chain has TRBV27 and TRBJ1-6, with TRBD1 matching 7 bases. The junction had 4 bases not matched to a gene; V was cut back by 2 bases and J by 6 bases. The CDR3 has 15 amino acids. Germline CDR1 MNHEY, CDR2 SMNVEV (reference sequence).